A single sample gave rise to the 30 T cell receptor beta chains below, sequenced in a study of cytomegalovirus exposure and HLA in healthy donors. Both 60 Vbeta primers and 13 Jbeta primers went into the PCR. The data were produced by immunoSEQ multiplex PCR, yet TCRdb's version contains in-frame clones alone and is incomplete. The sample yields under 200,000 clones, about four fifths seen once. The sequenced sample was PBMCs. These receptor sequences come from a woman between 45 and 65 years old in good health and CMV-seropositive.

The chain links TRBV5-5 to TRBJ2-7, with a possible D match to TRBD1 (6 bases). CDR1 SGHKS and CDR2 YYEKEE come from the germline V gene (reference sequence). V was trimmed by 4 bases and J by 3 bases, leaving 11 bases between them. The CDR3 has 13 residues. CDR3 bases: TGTGCCAGCAGCCGACAACAGGGCTACGAGCAGTACTTC. This translates into CASSRQQGYEQYF. The entire variable domain, with the rest obtained from reference TRBV5-5 and TRBJ2-7, is as follows: DAGVTQSPTHLIKTRGQQVTLRCSPISGHKSVSWYQQVLGQGPQFIFQYYEKEERGRGNFPDRFSARQFPNYSSELNVNALLLGDSALYLCASSRQQGYEQYFGPGTRLTVT.

This clone was seen a single time. The rearrangement uses TRBV12-5 and TRBJ2-3; maybe TRBD2 (5 bases). The CDR3 runs 16 residues. V lost 1 base to trimming and J lost 4 bases, with 15 bases between them. Germline V gene sequence: CDR1 LGHNT, CDR2 FRNRAP. The CDR3 DNA follows: TGTGCTAGTGGTTTGGGGGCGGACTCCGCCCCAGATACGCAGTATTTT. Amino acids: CASGLGADSAPDTQYF.

This chain uses TRBV7-3 with TRBJ2-3; D is perhaps TRBD2 (6 bases). The V gene's germline CDR1 is SGHTA and CDR2 FQGTGA. V was shortened by 2 bases and J by 5 bases, with 8 bases between the two germline ends. The CDR3 covers 13 residues. The CDR3 DNA follows: TGTGCCAGCAGCTTAGGGAGGTTAGATACGCAGTATTTT. Residues: CASSLGRLDTQYF.

V and J are TRBV6-4 and TRBJ1-5; D is possibly TRBD1 (6 bases). The germline V gene has CDR1 MRHNA and CDR2 SNTAGT. With 5 bases removed from V and 1 base from J, the gap between germline ends came to 6 bases. There are 13 residues in the CDR3. CDR3 in amino acids: CASSTGSNQPQHF. The CDR3 DNA sequence: TGTGCCAGCAGTACAGGGAGCAATCAGCCCCAGCATTTT.

V and J are TRBV5-6 and TRBJ1-2; no clear D. The germline CDR1 and CDR2 sequences are SGHDT and YYEEEE. The CDR3 is 14 amino acids. V was shortened by 0 bases and J by 4 bases, with 10 bases between the two germline ends. The DNA of the CDR3 is TGTGCCAGCAGCTTGGGCGGAGGAGGCTATGGCTACACCTTC. Translating it yields CASSLGGGGYGYTF.

This chain connects TRBV9 to TRBJ2-5; TRBD2 matches at 11 bases. The V and J ends lost 3 bases and 4 bases, in that order; junction bases with no gene match: 11. The germline V gene has CDR1 SGDLS and CDR2 YYNGEE. This CDR3 comprises 17 residues. The CDR3 DNA reads TGTGCCAGCAGCGGTCGACTAGCGGGGTCGGGGGGAGAGACCCAGTACTTC. Protein: CASSGRLAGSGGETQYF.

The CDR3 loop reads CASCSPGLAGGVYNEQFF. CDR3 bases: TGTGCCAGCTGCAGTCCGGGACTAGCGGGAGGGGTCTACAATGAGCAGTTCTTC. The V call is TRBV7-9, the J call TRBJ2-1, with 16 bases identical to TRBD2. Germline CDR1 and CDR2: SEHNR and FQNEAQ (reference sequence). The CDR3 runs to 18 residues. V was pared by 8 bases and J by 3 bases, with 10 bases of the junction left unmatched.

The chain uses TRBV27 and TRBJ1-1, with 9 bases that match TRBD1. The V segment lost 5 bases and the J segment 4 bases; nucleotides outside the gene matches: 5. The CDR3 spans 14 residues. CDR1 MNHEY and CDR2 SMNVEV come from the germline V gene (reference sequence). This chain's CDR3 is CASSPDRGSTEAFF. The CDR3 DNA follows: TGTGCCAGCAGTCCCGACAGGGGGAGCACTGAAGCTTTCTTT.

The V gene is TRBV18, the J gene TRBJ1-1; D perhaps matches TRBD1 (5 bases). This CDR3 is built from 16 residues. From germline, CDR1 is KGHSH and CDR2 LQKENI. V was shortened by 8 bases and J by 0 bases, with 19 bases between the two germline ends. CDR3 amino acids: CASTTEGGTLNTEAFF. DNA for the CDR3: TGTGCCAGCACTACTGAGGGAGGGACGCTGAACACTGAAGCTTTCTTT. Combining the CDR3 with reference TRBV18 and TRBJ1-1 gives the whole variable domain NAGVMQNPRHLVRRRGQEARLRCSPMKGHSHVYWYRQLPEEGLKFMVYLQKENIIDESGMPKERFSAEFPKEGPSILRIQQVVRGDSAAYFCASTTEGGTLNTEAFFGQGTRLTVV.

The gene calls are TRBV6-1 and TRBJ2-5, with a tentative D call TRBD2 (7 bases). Per the germline V gene, CDR1 is MNHNS and CDR2 is SASEGT. CDR3 length: 14 amino acids. Trimming took 9 bases from V and 0 from J, leaving 14 bases between them. This CDR3 is CASAGAPYQETQYF. The DNA of the CDR3 is TGTGCCAGTGCGGGGGCGCCGTACCAAGAGACCCAGTACTTC.

The chain has TRBV11-2 and TRBJ2-7; D is possibly TRBD2 (6 bases). V gave up 5 bases and J gave up 2 bases, with 19 bases separating them. This CDR3 contains 16 residues. CDR1 and CDR2 from the germline V gene are SGHAT and FQNNGV. In DNA form, the CDR3 reads TGTGCCAGCAGCGACCCCAGGGTTTCGGGAGCCTACGAGCAGTACTTC. Its protein is CASSDPRVSGAYEQYF. Together with reference TRBV11-2 and TRBJ2-7, the CDR3 gives the full variable domain: EAGVAQSPRYKIIEKRQSVAFWCNPISGHATLYWYQQILGQGPKLLIQFQNNGVVDDSQLPKDRFSAERLKGVDSTLKIQPAKLEDSAVYLCASSDPRVSGAYEQYFGPGTRLTVT.

This chain links TRBV9 with TRBJ2-2; TRBD1 is a possible D gene (6 bases). The CDR3 spans 15 residues. Per the germline V gene, CDR1 is SGDLS and CDR2 is YYNGEE. V was cut by 3 bases and J by 4 bases, with 13 bases left in between. CDR3 protein: CASSDPRGGTGELFF. CDR3 DNA: TGTGCCAGCAGCGATCCCAGGGGCGGCACCGGGGAGCTGTTTTTT.

The rearrangement joins TRBV15 to TRBJ1-5; 9 bases line up with TRBD1. The CDR3 runs to 16 residues. Trimming took 4 bases from V and 5 from J; bases not matched to a gene: 9. Germline lookup yields CDR1 LNHNV and CDR2 YYDKDF (reference sequence). Here the CDR3 reads CATSNLRDRVDQPQHF. The CDR3 coding sequence is TGTGCCACCAGCAACCTCCGGGACAGGGTAGATCAGCCCCAGCATTTT.

Remarks on this clone: The junction and the germline gene differ at one end; a read error may be behind it. The chain combines TRBV7-7 with TRBJ1-1; 7 bases fit TRBD1. The CDR3 runs to 13 residues. Per germline, CDR1 SSHAT and CDR2 FNYEAQ (reference sequence). The CDR3 sequence: CASSPSRQGEAFF. The CDR3 nucleotides read TGTGCTAGCAGCCCTTCCAGACAGGGTGAAGCTTTCTTT.

This clone occurred a few times. This chain uses TRBV5-6 with TRBJ2-1; 10 nucleotides agree with TRBD2. Per the germline V gene, CDR1 is SGHDT and CDR2 is YYEEEE. The V and J ends lost 4 bases and 7 bases, in that order; junction bases with no gene match: 8. This CDR3 contains 15 residues. The CDR3: CASSPLAGSANEQFF. The CDR3 DNA sequence: TGTGCCAGCAGCCCACTAGCGGGAAGTGCGAATGAGCAGTTCTTC. Drawing the rest from reference TRBV5-6 and TRBJ2-1, the complete variable domain is DAGVTQSPTHLIKTRGQQVTLRCSPKSGHDTVSWYQQALGQGPQFIFQYYEEEERQRGNFPDRFSGHQFPNYSSELNVNALLLGDSALYLCASSPLAGSANEQFFGPGTRLTVL.

V gene TRBV7-2 combines with J gene TRBJ2-2, with 7 bases identical to TRBD1. Germline V gene lookup returns CDR1 SGHTA and CDR2 FQGNSA. The CDR3 is 17 residues long. The V segment lost 0 bases and the J segment 7 bases; nucleotides outside the gene matches: 11. The CDR3 loop reads CASSLAHGTEKRGELFF. CDR3 sequence (DNA): TGTGCCAGCAGCTTAGCGCACGGGACAGAAAAGCGCGGGGAGCTGTTTTTT.

The CDR3 reads CASSLLYRPGDEAFF. CDR3 in DNA: TGTGCCAGCAGCTTATTGTACCGCCCGGGAGATGAAGCTTTCTTT. The V call is TRBV11-1, the J call TRBJ1-1; D gene uncertain. CDR3 size: 15 residues. The V gene lost 2 bases and the J gene lost 7 bases, with 17 bases spanning the gap. Germline values: CDR1 SGHAT, CDR2 FQDESV (reference sequence).

The chain recombines TRBV6-1 with TRBJ2-7; 9 bases agree with TRBD1. The J segment lost 4 bases and the V segment lost 5 bases, leaving 6 bases of the junction unmatched. Germline V CDR1 and CDR2: MNHNS, SASEGT. The CDR3 runs 14 residues. The CDR3 protein is CASSPGQGAYEQYF. The DNA of the CDR3 is TGTGCCAGCAGTCCGGGACAGGGAGCGTACGAGCAGTACTTC.

CDR3 bases: TGTGCCAGCAGTTTCAGGGGGCGCAGCTACGAGCAGTACTTC. Translation gives CASSFRGRSYEQYF. The rearrangement uses TRBV28 and TRBJ2-7; 8 bases map to TRBD1. Losses at the gene ends were 3 bases for V and 3 bases for J; bases not matched to a gene: 4. The CDR3 loop spans 14 amino acids. Germline V gene lookup returns CDR1 MDHEN and CDR2 SYDVKM.

The rearrangement uses TRBV21-1 and TRBJ1-3. TRBV21-1 is marked as a pseudogene. The CDR3 contains 14 residues. The CDR3 nucleotides are TGTGCCAGTCTCCTAATACTCTCTGGAAACACCATATATTTT. It encodes CASLLILSGNTIYF.

The rearrangement links TRBV4-2 to TRBJ2-7; 9 bases agree with TRBD1. Per the germline V gene, CDR1 is LGHNA and CDR2 is YNFKEQ. V was pared by 0 bases and J by 3 bases, with 6 bases of the junction left unmatched. The length of the CDR3 is 16 residues. The CDR3: CASSQDRQGGNYEQYF. The CDR3, as DNA: TGTGCCAGCAGCCAAGATCGACAGGGGGGAAACTACGAGCAGTACTTC.

The chain combines TRBV19 with TRBJ2-7, with 9 bases lining up with TRBD2. V shed 3 bases and J 2 bases; nucleotides not matched to a gene: 2. Germline V lookup: CDR1 LNHDA, CDR2 SQIVND (reference sequence). The CDR3 has 14 residues. The CDR3 sequence is CASSISGRTYEQYF. In DNA, the CDR3 is TGTGCCAGTAGTATTAGCGGGAGAACCTACGAGCAGTACTTC.

The genes are TRBV5-4 and TRBJ1-5, with 8 bases lining up with TRBD1. The CDR3 spans 18 residues. Per the germline V gene, CDR1 is SGHNT and CDR2 is YYREEE (reference sequence). With 3 bases clipped from V and 2 bases from J, the junction kept 13 bases outside the gene matches. The CDR3 protein is CASSSRPIQGAGNQPQHF. The DNA of the CDR3 is TGTGCCAGCAGCTCCCGACCAATCCAGGGGGCCGGCAATCAGCCCCAGCATTTT.

About this clone: Mismatch with germline at one junction end may stem from a read error. Within the sample, other DNA sequences also encode this same CDR3. The CDR3 reads CASSYSQGEQYF. In DNA, the CDR3 is TGTGCTAGCAGTTACTCCCAGGGTGAGCAGTACTTC. The V call is TRBV6-6, the J call TRBJ2-7; D may be TRBD1 (5 bases). The CDR3 consists of 12 residues. Germline V gene lookup returns CDR1 MNHNY and CDR2 SVGAGI (reference sequence).

The chain has TRBV15 and TRBJ1-4; weak D call: TRBD1 (6 bases). Germline lookup yields CDR1 LNHNV and CDR2 YYDKDF (reference sequence). There are 15 residues in the CDR3. V was clipped by 1 base and J by 8 bases, with 14 bases between them. CDR3 nucleotide sequence: TGTGCCACCAGCAGAGTTGGGGGGGCGCCCGAAAAACTGTTTTTT. The encoded protein is CATSRVGGAPEKLFF.

This clone appeared once. This chain joins TRBV27 and TRBJ1-5; D perhaps matches TRBD1 (5 bases). Germline-derived CDR1 and CDR2 are MNHEY and SMNVEV (reference sequence). Trimming took off 2 bases at V and 7 bases at J, with 12 bases between the two ends. The CDR3 contains 14 residues. The CDR3 loop is CASSLTDSVQPQHF. CDR3 sequence (DNA): TGTGCCAGCAGTTTAACCGACAGTGTCCAGCCCCAGCATTTT.

The chain carries TRBV9 and TRBJ2-5; 8 nucleotides match TRBD2. The germline CDR1 and CDR2 sequences are SGDLS and YYNGEE. There are 15 residues in the CDR3. The V gene end was trimmed by 0 bases and the J gene end by 1 base; junction bases not matched to a gene: 2. The CDR3 region has the DNA TGTGCCAGCAGCGTAGACGGGAGGGCCCAAGAGACCCAGTACTTC. Translation gives CASSVDGRAQETQYF.

The chain recombines TRBV18 with TRBJ2-7, with 8 bases fitting TRBD1. There are 15 residues in the CDR3. Germline V lookup: CDR1 KGHSH, CDR2 LQKENI. V lost 3 bases to trimming and J lost 0 bases; unmatched junction nucleotides: 4. The CDR3 loop reads CASSPGQGYSYEQYF. The CDR3 DNA reads TGTGCCAGCTCACCTGGACAGGGCTACTCCTACGAGCAGTACTTC.

This sequence joins TRBV6-1 and TRBJ1-1, with 9 bases that match TRBD1. The CDR3 runs to 15 residues. V lost 4 bases to trimming and J lost 5 bases; unmatched junction nucleotides: 8. CDR1 is MNHNS, CDR2 SASEGT, per germline. The CDR3 here is CASSAGDRVGTEAFF. DNA for the CDR3: TGTGCCAGCAGTGCGGGGGACAGGGTGGGGACTGAAGCTTTCTTT.

The chain is built from TRBV27 and TRBJ1-1, with 7 bases matching TRBD1. Trimming at V came to 6 bases and at J to 6 bases, leaving 7 bases not matched to a gene. Germline loops: CDR1 MNHEY, CDR2 SMNVEV (reference sequence). This CDR3 has 13 residues. The CDR3 protein is CASSYRQGPEAFF. Written as DNA, the CDR3 is TGTGCCAGCAGCTACCGACAGGGCCCTGAAGCTTTCTTT.